This entry lists 6 T cell receptor beta chains sequenced from one sample in a study of vaccination and CD4 T cells after COVID-19. As for treatment: roughly 10-day PBMC culture with coronavirus spike peptide pools or control peptides (ViraFEST assay). Their antigens are not known. An Oncomine TCR Beta short-read assay was used to sequence the DNA from cultured CD4+ T cells. TCRdb passed the PCR reads through MiXCR, listing each CDR3 protein once. The table has roughly 13,000 distinct CDR3 sequences, about three fifths seen once; the top ten hold around 15%. Sequenced input: CD4+ T cells from blood, cultured in vitro. Every receptor here comes from a human donor who had recovered from COVID-19.

The rearrangement uses TRBV6-1 and TRBJ2-2; D is uncertain. The germline CDR1 and CDR2 sequences are MNHNS and SASEGT. V was trimmed by 6 bases and J by 1 base, leaving 12 bases between them. The CDR3 sequence is 15 residues long. The CDR3, as DNA: TGTGCCAGCAGCCTACCCGGCCTGAACACCGGGGAGCTGTTTTTT. It yields the protein CASSLPGLNTGELFF.

This clonotype was recorded a few times. J is TRBJ1-2 and V is TRBV18; 7 bases fit TRBD1. This CDR3 contains 12 residues. Germline values: CDR1 KGHSH, CDR2 LQKENI. The ends lost 1 base at V and 7 bases at J; junction bases unmatched: 0. CDR3 coding DNA: TGTGCCAGCTCACCACAGGGGGCTGGCTACACCTTC. It yields the protein CASSPQGAGYTF.

J is TRBJ1-1 and V is TRBV19; D is unclear. CDR1 is LNHDA and CDR2 is SQIVND in the germline V gene (reference sequence). V lost 1 base and J lost 7, with 10 bases in between. The CDR3 has 13 residues. The DNA for the CDR3 is TGTGCCAGTAGTATAGGGTGGCAGTATGAAGCTTTCTTT. This translates into CASSIGWQYEAFF.

The rearrangement uses TRBV24-1 and TRBJ2-2; TRBD1 or TRBD2 may be the D gene (5 bases each). V lost 8 bases and J lost 6, with 9 bases in between. The germline V gene encodes CDR1 KGHDR and CDR2 SFDVKD. The CDR3 length is 12 residues. Here the CDR3 DNA reads TGTGCCACCATGGGACGGTCCGGGGAGCTGTTTTTT. As protein: CATMGRSGELFF.

The V gene is TRBV24-1, the J gene TRBJ2-3; no reliable D call. The CDR3 runs 14 residues. V lost 5 bases, J lost 0 bases, and 8 bases lay in between. Germline-derived CDR1 and CDR2 are KGHDR and SFDVKD. In nucleotides, the CDR3 is TGTGCCACCAGTGGGGCGCCTAGCACAGATACGCAGTATTTT. It yields the protein CATSGAPSTDTQYF.

This clonotype occurred a few times. The CDR3, as DNA: TGTGCCATCAGCCCGGTAACAGGCCCCAATTCACCCCTCCACTTT. Translation gives CAISPVTGPNSPLHF. This chain connects TRBV10-3 to TRBJ1-6; D is possibly TRBD1 (5 bases). CDR3 length equals 15 residues. V was pared by 6 bases and J by 7 bases, with 16 bases between. Germline V CDR1 and CDR2: ENHRY, SYGVKD.